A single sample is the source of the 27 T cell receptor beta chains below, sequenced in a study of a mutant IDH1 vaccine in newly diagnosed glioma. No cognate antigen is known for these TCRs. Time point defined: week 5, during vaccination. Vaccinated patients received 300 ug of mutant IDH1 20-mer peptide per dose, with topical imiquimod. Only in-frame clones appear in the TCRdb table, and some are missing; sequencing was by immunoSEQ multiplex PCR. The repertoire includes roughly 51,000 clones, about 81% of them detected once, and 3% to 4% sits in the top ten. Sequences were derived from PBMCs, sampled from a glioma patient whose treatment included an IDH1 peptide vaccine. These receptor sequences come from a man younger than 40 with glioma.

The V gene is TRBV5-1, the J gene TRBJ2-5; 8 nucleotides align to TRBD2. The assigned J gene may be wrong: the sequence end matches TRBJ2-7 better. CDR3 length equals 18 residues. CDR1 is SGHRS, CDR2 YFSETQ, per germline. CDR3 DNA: TGCGCCAGCAGTACAGGCGCGGGGGGCCCCGGCGGGGTCTACGAGCAGTACTTC. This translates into CASSTGAGGPGGVYEQYF.

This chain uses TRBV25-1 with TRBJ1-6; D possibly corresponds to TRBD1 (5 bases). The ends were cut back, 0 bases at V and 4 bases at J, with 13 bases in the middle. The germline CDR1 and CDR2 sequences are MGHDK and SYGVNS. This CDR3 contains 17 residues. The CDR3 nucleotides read TGTGCCAGCAGTGAATATGCAGGGAGTGAGTATAATTCACCCCTCCACTTT. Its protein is CASSEYAGSEYNSPLHF.

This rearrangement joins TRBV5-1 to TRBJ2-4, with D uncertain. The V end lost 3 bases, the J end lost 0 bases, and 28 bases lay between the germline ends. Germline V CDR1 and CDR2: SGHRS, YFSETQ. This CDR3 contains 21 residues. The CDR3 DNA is TGCGCCAGCAGCTCCCCGCTGATTCTACATGGTAGTGAGCTAGCCAAAAACATTCAGTACTTC. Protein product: CASSSPLILHGSELAKNIQYF.

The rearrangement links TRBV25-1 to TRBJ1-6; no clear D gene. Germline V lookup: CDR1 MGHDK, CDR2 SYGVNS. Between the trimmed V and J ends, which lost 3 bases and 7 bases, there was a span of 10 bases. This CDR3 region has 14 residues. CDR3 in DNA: TGTGCCAGCAGTGAGCGGGTTCGGAATTCACCCCTCCACTTT. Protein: CASSERVRNSPLHF.

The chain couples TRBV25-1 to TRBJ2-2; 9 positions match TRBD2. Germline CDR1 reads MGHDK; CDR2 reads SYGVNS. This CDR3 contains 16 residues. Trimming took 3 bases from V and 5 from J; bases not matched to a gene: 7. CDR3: CASSDPLAGSTGELFF. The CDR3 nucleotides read TGTGCCAGCAGTGACCCCCTAGCGGGGAGTACCGGGGAGCTGTTTTTT.

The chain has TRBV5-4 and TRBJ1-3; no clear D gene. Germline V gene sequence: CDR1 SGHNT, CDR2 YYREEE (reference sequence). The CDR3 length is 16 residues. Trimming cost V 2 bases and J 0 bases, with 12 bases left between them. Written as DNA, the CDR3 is TGTGCCAGCAGCTTAGGACCGATGAGCTCTGGAAACACCATATATTTT. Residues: CASSLGPMSSGNTIYF.

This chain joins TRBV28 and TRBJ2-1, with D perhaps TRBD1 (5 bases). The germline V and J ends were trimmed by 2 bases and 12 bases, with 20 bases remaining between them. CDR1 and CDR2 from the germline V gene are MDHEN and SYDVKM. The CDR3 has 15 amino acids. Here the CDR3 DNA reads TGTGCCAGCAGTTTAATCTTGGTCTTCAGGGTAGGGCAGTTCTTC. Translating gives CASSLILVFRVGQFF. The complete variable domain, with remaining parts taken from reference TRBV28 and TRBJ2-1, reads DVKVTQSSRYLVKRTGEKVFLECVQDMDHENMFWYRQDPGLGLRLIYFSYDVKMKEKGDIPEGYSVSREKKERFSLILESASTNQTSMYLCASSLILVFRVGQFFGPGTRLTVL.

For the CDR3, the DNA is TGTGCCAGCTTCTCAGGCAATTCACCCCTCCACTTT. This sequence encodes CASFSGNSPLHF. V and J are TRBV6-1 and TRBJ1-6; no definite D call. Trimming cost V 8 bases and J 7 bases, with 9 bases left between them. This CDR3 is built from 12 residues. Germline V gene sequence: CDR1 MNHNS, CDR2 SASEGT.

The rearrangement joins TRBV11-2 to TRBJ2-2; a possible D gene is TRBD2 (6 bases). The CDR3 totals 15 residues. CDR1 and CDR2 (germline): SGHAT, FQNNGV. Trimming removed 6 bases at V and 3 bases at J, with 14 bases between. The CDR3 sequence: CASRLGLADTGELFF. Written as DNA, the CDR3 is TGTGCCAGCAGGTTGGGACTGGCGGACACCGGGGAGCTGTTTTTT.

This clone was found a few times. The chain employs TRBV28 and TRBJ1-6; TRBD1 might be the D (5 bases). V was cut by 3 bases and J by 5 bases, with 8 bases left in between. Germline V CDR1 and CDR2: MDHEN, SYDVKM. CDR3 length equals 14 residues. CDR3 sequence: CASSLRQNNSPLHF. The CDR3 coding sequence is TGTGCCAGCAGTTTGAGACAGAATAATTCACCCCTCCACTTT. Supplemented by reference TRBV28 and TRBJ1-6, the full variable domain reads DVKVTQSSRYLVKRTGEKVFLECVQDMDHENMFWYRQDPGLGLRLIYFSYDVKMKEKGDIPEGYSVSREKKERFSLILESASTNQTSMYLCASSLRQNNSPLHFGNGTRLTVT.

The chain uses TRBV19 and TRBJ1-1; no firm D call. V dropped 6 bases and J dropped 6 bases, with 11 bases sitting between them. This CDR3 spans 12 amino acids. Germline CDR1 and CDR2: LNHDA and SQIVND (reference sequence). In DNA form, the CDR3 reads TGTGCCAGTAGGGGATATTCTCCTGAAGCTTTCTTT. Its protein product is CASRGYSPEAFF.

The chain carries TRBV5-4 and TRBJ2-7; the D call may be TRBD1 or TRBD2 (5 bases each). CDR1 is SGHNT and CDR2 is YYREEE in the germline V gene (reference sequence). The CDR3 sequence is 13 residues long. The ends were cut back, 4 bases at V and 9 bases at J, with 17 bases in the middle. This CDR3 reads CASSPRDQRRQYF. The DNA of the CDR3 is TGTGCCAGCAGCCCACGGGACCAGCGGCGGCAGTACTTC.

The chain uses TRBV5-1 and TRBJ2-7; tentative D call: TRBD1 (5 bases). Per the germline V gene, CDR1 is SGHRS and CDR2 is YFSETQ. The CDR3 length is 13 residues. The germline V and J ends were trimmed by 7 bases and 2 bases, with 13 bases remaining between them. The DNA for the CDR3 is TGCGCCAGCCGGCCCGACAGAGCCTACGAGCAGTACTTC. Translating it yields CASRPDRAYEQYF.

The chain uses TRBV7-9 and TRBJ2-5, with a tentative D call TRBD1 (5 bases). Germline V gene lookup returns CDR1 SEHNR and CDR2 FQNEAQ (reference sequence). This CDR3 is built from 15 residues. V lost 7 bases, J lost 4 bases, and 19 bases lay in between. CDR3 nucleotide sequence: TGTGCCAGCACCCCTCCCGGGCGAAGGGGAGAGACCCAGTACTTC. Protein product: CASTPPGRRGETQYF.

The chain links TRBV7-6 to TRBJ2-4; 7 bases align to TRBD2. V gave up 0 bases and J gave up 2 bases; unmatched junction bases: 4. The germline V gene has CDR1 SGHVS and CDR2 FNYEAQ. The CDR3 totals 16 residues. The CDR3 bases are TGTGCCAGCAGCTTAGCTGGGGGGGATACCAAAAACATTCAGTACTTC. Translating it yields CASSLAGGDTKNIQYF.

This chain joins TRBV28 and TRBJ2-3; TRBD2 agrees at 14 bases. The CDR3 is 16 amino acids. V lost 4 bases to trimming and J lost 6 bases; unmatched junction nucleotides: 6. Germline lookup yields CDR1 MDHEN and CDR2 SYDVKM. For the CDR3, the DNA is TGTGCCAGCAGTTCGACTAGCGGGGGGGCCTACGATACGCAGTATTTT. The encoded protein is CASSSTSGGAYDTQYF.

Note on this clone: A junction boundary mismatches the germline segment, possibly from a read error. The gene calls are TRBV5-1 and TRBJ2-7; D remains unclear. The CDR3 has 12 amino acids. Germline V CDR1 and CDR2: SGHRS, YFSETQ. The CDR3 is CASSLYVTEQYF. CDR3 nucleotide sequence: TGTGCCAGCAGCTTGTATGTGACCGAGCAGTACTTC.

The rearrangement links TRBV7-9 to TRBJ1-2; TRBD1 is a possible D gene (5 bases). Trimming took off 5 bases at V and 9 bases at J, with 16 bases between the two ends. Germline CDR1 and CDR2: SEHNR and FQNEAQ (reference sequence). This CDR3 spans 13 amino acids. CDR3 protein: CASSVRDGGSYTF. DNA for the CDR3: TGTGCCAGCAGCGTCCGGGACGGTGGGAGCTACACCTTC.

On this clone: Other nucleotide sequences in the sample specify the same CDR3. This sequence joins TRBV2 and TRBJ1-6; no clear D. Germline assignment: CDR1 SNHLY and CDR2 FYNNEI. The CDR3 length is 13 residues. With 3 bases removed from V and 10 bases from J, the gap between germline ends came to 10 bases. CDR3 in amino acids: CASSDVGRSPLHF. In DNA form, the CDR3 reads TGTGCCAGCAGTGACGTAGGACGGTCACCCCTCCACTTT.

The CDR3 sequence: CASSEEGGYEQYF. The CDR3 DNA reads as TGTGCCAGCAGTGAAGAAGGGGGTTACGAGCAGTACTTC. The chain links TRBV6-1 to TRBJ2-7, with D maybe TRBD1 (6 bases). Germline assignment: CDR1 MNHNS and CDR2 SASEGT. V lost 1 base to trimming and J lost 4 bases, with 8 bases between them. This CDR3 has 13 amino acids.

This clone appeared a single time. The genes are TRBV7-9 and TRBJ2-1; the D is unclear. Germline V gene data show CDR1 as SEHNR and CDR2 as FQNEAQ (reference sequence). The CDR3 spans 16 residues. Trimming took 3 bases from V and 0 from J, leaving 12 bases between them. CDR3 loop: CASSFTAGVSYNEQFF. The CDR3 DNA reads TGTGCCAGCAGCTTTACCGCTGGGGTCTCCTACAATGAGCAGTTCTTC.

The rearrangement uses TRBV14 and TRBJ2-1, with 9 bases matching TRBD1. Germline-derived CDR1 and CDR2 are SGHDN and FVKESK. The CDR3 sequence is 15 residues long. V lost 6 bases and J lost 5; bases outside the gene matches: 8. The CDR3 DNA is TGTGCCAGCAGATCCGGACAGGGGTGGAACAATGAGCAGTTCTTC. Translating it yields CASRSGQGWNNEQFF.

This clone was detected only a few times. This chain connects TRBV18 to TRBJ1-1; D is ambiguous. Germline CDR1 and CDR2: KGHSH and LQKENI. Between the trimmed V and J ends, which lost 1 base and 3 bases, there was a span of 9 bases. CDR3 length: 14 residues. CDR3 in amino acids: CASSPRKEDTEAFF. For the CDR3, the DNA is TGTGCCAGCTCACCACGGAAGGAGGACACTGAAGCTTTCTTT.

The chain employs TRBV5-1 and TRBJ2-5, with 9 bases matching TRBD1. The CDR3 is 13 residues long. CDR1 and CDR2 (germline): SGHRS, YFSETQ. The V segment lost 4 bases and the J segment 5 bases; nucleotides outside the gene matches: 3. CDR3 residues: CASSPDRGETQYF. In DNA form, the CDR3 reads TGCGCCAGCAGCCCGGACAGGGGTGAGACCCAGTACTTC.

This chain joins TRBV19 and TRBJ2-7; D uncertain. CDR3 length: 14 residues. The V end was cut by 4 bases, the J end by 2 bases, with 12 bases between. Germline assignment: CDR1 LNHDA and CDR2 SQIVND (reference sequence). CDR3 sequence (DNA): TGTGCCAGTAGTAGTATCGGTCCAACCTACGAGCAGTACTTC. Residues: CASSSIGPTYEQYF.

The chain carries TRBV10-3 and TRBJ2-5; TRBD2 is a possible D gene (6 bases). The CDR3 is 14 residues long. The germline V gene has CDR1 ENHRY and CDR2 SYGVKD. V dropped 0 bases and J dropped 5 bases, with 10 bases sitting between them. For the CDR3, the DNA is TGTGCCATCAGTGAGTCGGCGGGGATCGAGACCCAGTACTTC. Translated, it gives CAISESAGIETQYF.

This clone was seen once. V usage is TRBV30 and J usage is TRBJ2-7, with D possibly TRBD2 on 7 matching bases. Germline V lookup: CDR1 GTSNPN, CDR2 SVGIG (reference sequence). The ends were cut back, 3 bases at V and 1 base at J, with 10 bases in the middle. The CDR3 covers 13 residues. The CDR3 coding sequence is TGTGCCTGGAGCGGGGGGACATCCTACGAGCAGTACTTC. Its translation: CAWSGGTSYEQYF.